The text below deals with one TCR beta chain. The record originates from a study of blood T cell repertoires in COVID-19. Study details: Material from acute and convalescent COVID-19 was sourced from the United States, Italy and Spain. Sample material is recorded as cDNA or gDNA derived from T cells, B-cell-depleted T cells, or PBMCs.

The germline gives CDR1 KGHDR, CDR2 SFDVKD. The CDR3 contains 16 residues. V lost 5 bases to trimming and J lost 0 bases; unmatched junction nucleotides: 6. The repertoire was sequenced with immunoSEQ multiplex PCR; TCRdb's copy has only in-frame clones and lacks some. The table lists about 170,000 clones, 79% of them singletons. Adults between about 18 and 95 years of age took part from under 30 US areas. Participants had their cohort set by participant-reported clinical history. The sequenced sample was PBMCs or T cells enriched from blood (not recorded which). This rearrangement joins TRBV24-1 to TRBJ1-5; 7 bases are a match to TRBD1. This sequence originates from a woman aged 70-85 years in a cohort exposed to, infected with or recovered from COVID-19 (not recorded which). The CDR3 DNA follows: TGTGCCACCAGTGGTTCACAGGGGACTAGCAATCAGCCCCAGCATTTT. Protein: CATSGSQGTSNQPQHF.